What follows are 8 T cell receptor beta chains derived from one specimen sequenced in a study of shared clonotypes between healthy human individuals. Naive CD8 cells, CD45RO-negative and positively selected for CCR7, excluded terminally differentiated effector memory CD45RA+ cells. TCRdb's copy holds only in-frame clones and misses some; the assay was immunoSEQ multiplex PCR. The sample includes more than 2 million clones, around 93% seen only once; the top ten take around 1.7%. The material sequenced was naive CD8+ T cells from PBMCs. The origin of the receptors is a man younger than 30 in good health. Some clones in this sample may be carry-over from other donors' samples.

J is TRBJ2-1 and V is TRBV7-9, with D perhaps matching TRBD2 (6 bases). CDR3 length: 14 residues. CDR1 is SEHNR and CDR2 is FQNEAQ in the germline V gene (reference sequence). V dropped 5 bases and J dropped 6 bases, with 14 bases sitting between them. DNA for the CDR3: TGTGCCAGCAGCCCTGAGGGGACTTTCAATGAGCAGTTCTTC. Protein: CASSPEGTFNEQFF.

V gene TRBV27 combines with J gene TRBJ2-2; D is unresolved. CDR1 and CDR2 from the germline V gene are MNHEY and SMNVEV (reference sequence). CDR3 length: 12 residues. The V gene lost 6 bases and the J gene lost 6 bases, with 8 bases spanning the gap. The CDR3 nucleotides are TGTGCCAGCAGGAGTCTCGCCGGGGAGCTGTTTTTT. Translated, it gives CASRSLAGELFF.

The chain employs TRBV23-1 and TRBJ2-3, with TRBD2 matching 8 bases. TRBV23-1 is an ORF, and what it does is uncertain. CDR3 size: 17 residues. Unmatched junction bases numbered 13, after V lost 6 bases and J lost 2 bases. CDR3 protein: CASSRKRERGLTDTQYF. The DNA of the CDR3 is TGCGCCAGCAGCCGGAAGCGGGAGAGGGGACTCACAGATACGCAGTATTTT.

The J gene is TRBJ1-1, the V gene TRBV7-9, with a possible D match to TRBD1 (6 bases). The CDR3 is 14 residues long. CDR1 is SEHNR, CDR2 FQNEAQ, per germline (reference sequence). Trimming cost V 8 bases and J 0 bases, with 13 bases left between them. The CDR3 coding sequence is TGTGCCAGCTCTGGGGGGGCTGTGAACACTGAAGCTTTCTTT. Its translation: CASSGGAVNTEAFF. The entire variable domain, with the rest obtained from reference TRBV7-9 and TRBJ1-1, is as follows: DTGVSQNPRHKITKRGQNVTFRCDPISEHNRLYWYRQTLGQGPEFLTYFQNEAQLEKSRLLSDRFSAERPKGSFSTLEIQRTEQGDSAMYLCASSGGAVNTEAFFGQGTRLTVV.

The J gene is TRBJ1-1, the V gene TRBV7-9; D unclear. The CDR3 has 12 residues. Trimming stripped 5 bases from V and 3 bases from J, with 7 bases between. Germline V CDR1 and CDR2: SEHNR, FQNEAQ (reference sequence). In nucleotides, the CDR3 is TGTGCCAGCAGCCCCGGGCACACTGAAGCTTTCTTT. As protein: CASSPGHTEAFF.

As for this clone: This sample includes further DNA sequences coding for the same CDR3. The genes are TRBV28 and TRBJ2-1; D is ambiguous. Germline CDR1 MDHEN, CDR2 SYDVKM. Deletions cut 3 bases from V and 4 bases from J, with 7 bases between. This CDR3 spans 13 amino acids. In DNA, the CDR3 is TGTGCCAGCAGTTTGTACGGATACAATGAGCAGTTCTTC. It yields the protein CASSLYGYNEQFF.

The CDR3 sequence is CSAPIPGLAGALVSYNEQFF. The CDR3 region has the DNA TGCAGCGCTCCTATCCCGGGACTAGCGGGAGCACTGGTGTCCTACAATGAGCAGTTCTTC. V usage is TRBV29-1 and J usage is TRBJ2-1; 14 nucleotides align to TRBD2. The trim removed 7 bases at V and 1 base at J, leaving 18 bases unmatched. This CDR3 spans 20 amino acids. Looked up from germline, CDR1 is SQVTM and CDR2 is ANQGSEA.

V usage is TRBV27 and J usage is TRBJ1-4; D may be TRBD1 (6 bases). The CDR3 covers 14 residues. V lost 5 bases and J lost 7, with 14 bases in between. Germline-derived CDR1 and CDR2 are MNHEY and SMNVEV (reference sequence). The CDR3 region is CASSEWGAGEKLFF. Written as DNA, the CDR3 is TGTGCCAGCAGTGAATGGGGGGCGGGTGAAAAACTGTTTTTT.